The 22 T cell receptor beta chains given below trace back to one sample, sequenced in a study of T cells after yellow fever vaccination. MiXCR was run by TCRdb on the 5' RACE reads, yielding one entry per CDR3 protein. The repertoire holds approximately 300,000 distinct CDR3 sequences, roughly 9.4% seen once, with under 20% in the top ten. Sequencing was performed on PBMCs, taken on the day of the first yellow fever vaccination. These receptors all stem from a man in his late teens or twenties who received the YFV17D yellow fever vaccine.

The CDR3 DNA sequence: TGTGCCACCAGTGGATCCGGGACCGACTATGGCTACACCTTC. Translating it yields CATSGSGTDYGYTF. The chain uses TRBV24-1 and TRBJ1-2; possibly TRBD1 for D (5 bases). Trimming pared 5 bases from V and 3 bases from J, leaving 12 bases between. CDR1 is KGHDR and CDR2 is SFDVKD in the germline V gene. The CDR3 is 14 amino acids.

In its sample, this clonotype was seen a few times. The genes are TRBV6-1 and TRBJ2-1; D might be TRBD2 (6 bases). The ends were cut back, 8 bases at V and 7 bases at J, with 18 bases in the middle. CDR1 and CDR2 from the germline V gene are MNHNS and SASEGT. The length of the CDR3 is 14 residues. CDR3 sequence reads: CASRSHGGANEQFF. The CDR3 DNA follows: TGTGCCAGCCGCTCGCATGGAGGGGCGAATGAGCAGTTCTTC.

This clonotype was counted between two and nine times. V usage is TRBV5-1 and J usage is TRBJ1-1; weak D call: TRBD1 (6 bases). CDR1 is SGHRS and CDR2 is YFSETQ in the germline V gene. CDR3 length: 14 amino acids. V lost 0 bases and J lost 10, with 16 bases in between. The CDR3: CASSLDGDNGRAFF. CDR3 DNA: TGCGCCAGCAGCTTGGATGGGGACAATGGGAGAGCTTTCTTT.

This clonotype was seen a few times. The chain couples TRBV29-1 to TRBJ1-1; D is unresolved. CDR1 is SQVTM and CDR2 is ANQGSEA in the germline V gene. The V end was cut by 6 bases, the J end by 4 bases, with 9 bases between. This CDR3 is built from 11 residues. CDR3 nucleotide sequence: TGCAGCGTAATAAGAGGCACTGAAGCTTTCTTT. Translated, it gives CSVIRGTEAFF.

The chain combines TRBV9 with TRBJ2-3, with 10 bases that match TRBD1. With 5 bases clipped from V and 5 bases from J, the junction kept 8 bases outside the gene matches. The CDR3 spans 15 residues. CDR1 and CDR2 from the germline V gene are SGDLS and YYNGEE. The CDR3 DNA reads TGTGCCAGCAGTTCCGGGACAGGGGTTGGAGATACGCAGTATTTT. Amino acid sequence: CASSSGTGVGDTQYF.

The chain uses TRBV2 and TRBJ2-3, with TRBD2 identical over 8 bases. The length of the CDR3 is 14 residues. J was trimmed by 6 bases and V by 4 bases; bases with no gene match: 6. CDR1 is SNHLY and CDR2 is FYNNEI in the germline V gene. In DNA form, the CDR3 reads TGTGCCAGCAGTGTCAGAGCGGGGGCGGATACGCAGTATTTT. It translates to CASSVRAGADTQYF.

The V call is TRBV24-1, the J call TRBJ2-5; perhaps TRBD1 as D (5 bases). The CDR3 has 17 amino acids. V lost 5 bases and J 3 bases, leaving 21 bases between the germline ends. Per germline, CDR1 KGHDR and CDR2 SFDVKD. The CDR3 region has the DNA TGTGCCACCAGTGCCGGCCAATTCTTGGACACTGAAGAGACCCAGTACTTC. Translating it yields CATSAGQFLDTEETQYF.

The CDR3 DNA is TGTGCCAGCAGCCCTACTAGCGGGAGCACAGATACGCAGTATTTT. As protein: CASSPTSGSTDTQYF. This chain connects TRBV7-3 to TRBJ2-3, with 9 bases identical to TRBD2. The germline gives CDR1 SGHTA, CDR2 FQGTGA. The CDR3 runs to 15 residues. Unmatched junction bases numbered 3, after V lost 5 bases and J lost 0 bases.

The V gene is TRBV14, the J gene TRBJ2-2, with 9 bases lining up with TRBD1. The ends lost 3 bases at V and 1 base at J; junction bases unmatched: 12. The CDR3 runs 19 residues. In germline, CDR1 is SGHDN, CDR2 FVKESK. The CDR3 nucleotides read TGTGCCAGCAGCCACTTAAGGGGCCGGGACAGGGAGAACACCGGGGAGCTGTTTTTT. Translation gives CASSHLRGRDRENTGELFF.

This clonotype was seen more than once but under ten times. The genes are TRBV5-1 and TRBJ2-3, with TRBD2 matching 9 bases. Germline V gene data show CDR1 as SGHRS and CDR2 as YFSETQ. Trimming cost V 1 base and J 2 bases; bases outside gene matches: 5. CDR3 length: 16 residues. The DNA for the CDR3 is TGCGCCAGCAGCTTGCAGCCTAGCGGGGACACAGATACGCAGTATTTT. Translating gives CASSLQPSGDTDTQYF. The variable domain in full, with the rest retrieved from reference TRBV5-1 and TRBJ2-3, is KAGVTQTPRYLIKTRGQQVTLSCSPISGHRSVSWYQQTPGQGLQFLFEYFSETQRNKGNFPGRFSGRQFSNSRSEMNVSTLELGDSALYLCASSLQPSGDTDTQYFGPGTRLTVL.

This clonotype was picked up a small number of times. The chain joins TRBV30 to TRBJ2-1; D unclear. This CDR3 is built from 13 residues. Germline values: CDR1 GTSNPN, CDR2 SVGIG (reference sequence). The ends were cut back, 0 bases at V and 6 bases at J, with 9 bases in the middle. The CDR3 DNA reads as TGTGCCTGGAGTGTAAATAGCATCAATGAGCAGTTCTTC. It translates to CAWSVNSINEQFF.

This chain links TRBV18 with TRBJ2-3, with D possibly being TRBD2 (5 bases). V shed 0 bases and J shed 5 bases, with 18 bases lying between them. The germline V gene encodes CDR1 KGHSH and CDR2 LQKENI. This CDR3 contains 17 residues. CDR3 DNA: TGTGCCAGCTCACCACCTGCCGCGGGCGCCTTCGGAGATACGCAGTATTTT. Residues: CASSPPAAGAFGDTQYF.

This clonotype was picked up a small number of times. This chain links TRBV28 with TRBJ1-5; possible D gene TRBD1, 5 bases. Trimming took 9 bases from V and 6 from J, leaving 18 bases between them. The CDR3 loop spans 14 amino acids. CDR1 MDHEN and CDR2 SYDVKM come from the germline V gene. The CDR3 region is CASIVGGYRQPQHF. The DNA of the CDR3 is TGTGCCAGTATCGTGGGGGGGTATCGTCAGCCCCAGCATTTT.

This clonotype has ten or more counts. V usage is TRBV10-3 and J usage is TRBJ2-1; a weak D match, TRBD2 (7 bases). The V gene lost 8 bases and the J gene lost 7 bases, with 15 bases spanning the gap. The germline gives CDR1 ENHRY, CDR2 SYGVKD. This CDR3 is built from 13 residues. CDR3 region: CAIREGGENEQFF. For the CDR3, the DNA is TGTGCCATCCGAGAGGGGGGGGAGAATGAGCAGTTCTTC.

The rearrangement uses TRBV5-4 and TRBJ2-3; possibly TRBD2 for D (5 bases). Trimming took off 9 bases at V and 1 base at J, with 12 bases between the two ends. The CDR3 length is 13 residues. Germline V lookup: CDR1 SGHNT, CDR2 YYREEE (reference sequence). In DNA form, the CDR3 reads TGTGCCATAAGCGGTGGGGGCACAGATACGCAGTATTTT. It translates to CAISGGGTDTQYF.

The table lists this clonotype with a count of one. DNA for the CDR3: TGTGCCAGCAGCCAAGGGGGGTCCCGCCACTCCTATAATTCACCCCTCCACTTT. Translation: CASSQGGSRHSYNSPLHF. The V gene is TRBV3-1, the J gene TRBJ1-6, with D tentatively TRBD1 (5 bases). Trimming stripped 1 base from V and 0 bases from J, with 13 bases between. The CDR3 consists of 18 residues. Germline CDR1 and CDR2: LGHDT and YNNKEL (reference sequence).

The genes are TRBV4-3 and TRBJ1-1; D not certain. Germline assignment: CDR1 LGHNA and CDR2 YSLEER. CDR3 length: 14 amino acids. V was pared by 1 base and J by 1 base, with 7 bases between. CDR3: CASSQAAGNTEAFF. For the CDR3, the DNA is TGCGCCAGCAGCCAAGCGGCAGGGAACACTGAAGCTTTCTTT.

This clonotype was counted a few times. The CDR3 is CASSLAGTGSTEAFF. The DNA for the CDR3 is TGCGCCAGCAGCTTGGCAGGGACAGGGTCCACTGAAGCTTTCTTT. V is TRBV5-1 and J is TRBJ1-1; 9 bases line up with TRBD1. The V and J ends lost 0 bases and 4 bases, in that order; junction bases with no gene match: 4. CDR3 length equals 15 residues. Germline V gene sequence: CDR1 SGHRS, CDR2 YFSETQ.

In this sample, this clonotype turned up many times. The chain is built from TRBV7-2 and TRBJ2-5; tentatively, D is TRBD2 (5 bases). The CDR3 is made up of 15 amino acids. CDR1 SGHTA and CDR2 FQGNSA come from the germline V gene. The V gene lost 1 base and the J gene lost 1 base, with 10 bases spanning the gap. The CDR3 spells CASSLEGSPQETQYF. CDR3 sequence (DNA): TGTGCCAGCAGCTTAGAAGGGAGCCCCCAAGAGACCCAGTACTTC.

The chain links TRBV4-1 to TRBJ1-4; D remains unclear. Germline-derived CDR1 and CDR2 are MGHRA and YSYEKL. The V and J ends lost 1 base and 5 bases respectively, with 23 bases between them. This CDR3 contains 19 residues. CDR3 residues: CASSQVRGNAGLPNEKLFF. The CDR3 nucleotides are TGCGCCAGCAGCCAAGTTCGGGGAAACGCTGGCCTGCCAAATGAAAAACTGTTTTTT.

This clonotype was seen at least ten times. This chain uses TRBV11-2 with TRBJ1-2; 7 bases are shared with TRBD1. Germline V gene lookup returns CDR1 SGHAT and CDR2 FQNNGV. Unmatched junction bases numbered 14, after V lost 5 bases and J lost 14 bases. The length of the CDR3 is 13 residues. The CDR3 bases are TGTGCCAGCAGCCAGCCGGGACAGCCGTCGAGGACCTTC. Amino acid sequence: CASSQPGQPSRTF.

This chain connects TRBV20-1 to TRBJ1-1, with no clear D. CDR1 and CDR2 from the germline V gene are DFQATT and SNEGSKA (reference sequence). The CDR3 loop spans 12 amino acids. Trimming took 3 bases from V and 4 from J, leaving 9 bases between them. The CDR3 here is CSASEGLTEAFF. CDR3 in DNA: TGCAGTGCTAGCGAAGGGCTCACTGAAGCTTTCTTT.